This is a list of T cell receptor beta chains from one sample in a study of long-term antiretroviral therapy in people with HIV. Generated by immunoSEQ multiplex PCR, the TCRdb table keeps only in-frame clones and is missing some. The sample includes tens of thousands of clones, around 85% seen only once; the top ten take approximately 9.2%. Sequenced here: unsorted PBMCs, sampled approximately 4.8 years after starting antiretroviral therapy. The receptor source for this set is a man in his forties with HIV. Each CDR3 is given with its conserved first and last residue. Fields, in order: CDR3 protein, CDR3 DNA, J gene, clone size, V gene, D gene. The D gene is left open where the match is weak. The size field is filled for only some rows; it gives once, few, many or a size class.

CDR3 protein: CASSWRGLAGAVNEQFF
CDR3 DNA: TGTGCCAGCAGCTGGCGGGGACTAGCGGGAGCGGTGAATGAGCAGTTCTTC
J gene: TRBJ2-1
clone size: -
V gene: TRBV7-2
D gene: TRBD2

CDR3 protein: CASSFQGSNQPQHF
CDR3 DNA: TGTGCCAGCAGTTTTCAGGGTAGCAATCAGCCCCAGCATTTT
J gene: TRBJ1-5
clone size: -
V gene: TRBV28
D gene: -

CDR3 protein: CASSTVRGYEQYF
CDR3 DNA: TGTGCCAGCAGTACGGTCAGGGGCTACGAGCAGTACTTC
J gene: TRBJ2-7
clone size: -
V gene: TRBV11-2
D gene: -

CDR3 protein: CASRPTGGAGEQYF
CDR3 DNA: TGTGCCAGCAGGCCTACAGGGGGCGCGGGCGAGCAGTACTTC
J gene: TRBJ2-7
clone size: -
V gene: TRBV14
D gene: TRBD1

CDR3 protein: CAWSRDWAYEQYF
CDR3 DNA: TGTGCCTGGAGTAGGGACTGGGCCTACGAGCAGTACTTC
J gene: TRBJ2-7
clone size: -
V gene: TRBV30
D gene: -

CDR3 protein: CASSYRGTGSSYEQYF
CDR3 DNA: TGTGCCAGCAGTTACCGGGGGACAGGGTCGTCCTACGAGCAGTACTTC
J gene: TRBJ2-7
clone size: once
V gene: TRBV6-5
D gene: TRBD1

CDR3 protein: CASSLRSDYGYTF
CDR3 DNA: TGTGCCAGCAGTTTGAGGTCTGACTATGGCTACACCTTC
J gene: TRBJ1-2
clone size: few
V gene: TRBV28
D gene: -

CDR3 protein: CASSLAGAGEHSAFF
CDR3 DNA: TGCGCCAGCAGCTTGGCCGGGGCAGGGGAACACTCAGCTTTCTTT
J gene: TRBJ1-1
clone size: -
V gene: TRBV5-1
D gene: -

CDR3 protein: CASSLALAGGGYEQFF
CDR3 DNA: TGTGCCAGCAGCTTAGCTCTAGCGGGAGGGGGGTATGAGCAGTTCTTC
J gene: TRBJ2-1
clone size: few
V gene: TRBV11-2
D gene: TRBD2

CDR3 protein: CASSEASGSTDTQYF
CDR3 DNA: TGCGCCAGCAGTGAGGCGAGCGGAAGCACAGATACGCAGTATTTT
J gene: TRBJ2-3
clone size: -
V gene: TRBV10-2
D gene: -

CDR3 protein: CASSPIARDNEQFF
CDR3 DNA: TGTGCCAGCAGCCCTATAGCTAGGGACAATGAGCAGTTCTTC
J gene: TRBJ2-1
clone size: -
V gene: TRBV5-6
D gene: -

CDR3 protein: CASRRLETGADNEQFF
CDR3 DNA: TGTGCCAGCAGGAGGCTGGAGACAGGGGCAGACAATGAGCAGTTCTTC
J gene: TRBJ2-1
clone size: -
V gene: TRBV21-1
D gene: -

CDR3 protein: CASSTVRGNTGELFF
CDR3 DNA: TGTGCCAGCAGTACTGTCAGGGGGAACACCGGGGAGCTGTTTTTT
J gene: TRBJ2-2
clone size: few
V gene: TRBV6-1
D gene: -

CDR3 protein: CASSSPGAVNSNQPQHF
CDR3 DNA: TGCGCCAGCAGCTCACCGGGTGCCGTCAATAGCAATCAGCCCCAGCATTTT
J gene: TRBJ1-5
clone size: -
V gene: TRBV5-1
D gene: -

CDR3 protein: CASSVGSVPDDGGELFF
CDR3 DNA: TGTGCCAGCAGCGTAGGTAGCGTCCCAGACGATGGCGGGGAGCTGTTTTTT
J gene: TRBJ2-2
clone size: -
V gene: TRBV9
D gene: -